The entry below describes one T cell receptor beta chain. The antigen is not known. One end of the junction does not line up with germline, which may come from a read error. These data are taken from a study of regulatory T cells in long-lasting Graves disease. The overall study: Graves' patients diagnosed newly had used antithyroid drugs under 3 months. Study-level findings and limits: No thyroid tissue was studied; the work used peripheral blood only. Persistent Graves' disease cases displayed lower TCR diversity than newly diagnosed ones.

Time point given: newly diagnosed GD, antithyroid drugs for less than 3 months. The authors made the TCR library using RNA they extracted from PBMCs. Building the TCR beta libraries relied on iRepertoire HTBI primers, and CDR3 regions underwent Arm-PCR. Using its own MiXCR run on the multiplex PCR reads, TCRdb lists one record per CDR3 protein. Among hundreds of thousands of distinct CDR3 sequences listed, roughly 16% were seen once. These sequences were also reported in another study, on T cells in Graves' hyperthyroidism and ophthalmopathy. As that study records: First-round RT-PCR with HTBI primers amplified the TCR CDR3 region.

The clonotype was recovered from a woman between 25 and 40 years old with Graves disease. The source material was peripheral blood mononuclear cells (PBMCs), sampled at new diagnosis, from a patient treated with antithyroid drugs.

The CDR3 reads CASSRTGSQPQHF. For the CDR3, the DNA is TGTGCCAGCAGCCGGACAGGGAGCCAGCCCCAGCATTTT. This chain connects TRBV5-1 to TRBJ1-5, with 8 bases that match TRBD1. From germline, CDR1 is SGHRS and CDR2 YFSETQ. CDR3 length equals 13 residues.